This TCR beta chain was documented in a study of T cell repertoires in cytomegalovirus infection. Study at large: Used in the study were CMV epitopes, some recently identified and HLA-C-restricted, others well-studied and HLA-B-restricted. General observations from the study: The response measured ex vivo was dominated by TCR beta clonotypes (HLA-C-restricted and CMV-specific).

TCRdb called the reads again in MiXCR, with one record for every CDR3 protein. The sample lists some 350,000 distinct CDR3 sequences, roughly a third occurring once. Trimming took 4 bases from V and 5 from J, leaving 17 bases between them. CDR1 is SGHVS and CDR2 is FNYEAQ in the germline V gene. The CDR3 contains 15 residues. This clonotype was detected only once. Its antigen remains unknown. The specimen was cultured PBMCs, collected from culture after CMV antigen stimulation. The chain has TRBV7-6 and TRBJ2-5, with a tentative D call TRBD1 (6 bases). This TCR derives from a human donor in good health (CMV status not recorded). Some clones in this sample may be carry-over from other donors' samples. For the CDR3, the DNA is TGTGCCAGCAGCTGGGTCAGGGGAGTGATCGAGACCCAGTACTTC. Translated: CASSWVRGVIETQYF. The full variable domain, its missing parts supplied by reference TRBV7-6 and TRBJ2-5, is GAGVSQSPRYKVTKRGQDVALRCDPISGHVSLYWYRQALGQGPEFLTYFNYEAQQDKSGLPNDRFSAERPEGSISTLTIQRTEQRDSAMYRCASSWVRGVIETQYFGPGTRLLVL.